Each of the 19 T cell receptor beta chains below was sequenced from the same sample in a study of identifying expanded T cells in peripheral blood. The protocol was immunoSEQ multiplex PCR, while the TCRdb copy is restricted to in-frame clones and leaves out a portion. The sample lists over 100,000 clones, about 91% seen once, with 13% to 15% in the top ten. Material for sequencing was blood. The source is a person aged 18 to 70 in good health.

The rearrangement links TRBV7-9 to TRBJ2-7; D gene unclear. The CDR3 runs 15 residues. Trimming shortened V by 5 bases and J by 7 bases, and 21 bases separated the two germline ends. CDR1 SEHNR and CDR2 FQNEAQ come from the germline V gene (reference sequence). The CDR3 DNA is TGTGCCAGCAGCAGAGCCGGGTCCCCGGCCGGGGAGCAGTACTTC. As protein: CASSRAGSPAGEQYF.

CDR3 amino acids: CASSLMESEQYF. Here the CDR3 DNA reads TGTGCCAGCAGCTTAATGGAATCCGAGCAGTACTTC. The chain uses TRBV7-2 and TRBJ2-7; D remains unclear. Trimming removed 2 bases from V and 6 bases from J, with 8 bases in between. The CDR3 consists of 12 residues. The germline CDR1 and CDR2 sequences are SGHTA and FQGNSA.

The chain is built from TRBV5-1 and TRBJ2-1, with 7 bases aligning to TRBD2. The germline CDR1 and CDR2 sequences are SGHRS and YFSETQ. CDR3 length: 13 amino acids. V was pared by 4 bases and J by 9 bases, with 7 bases of the junction left unmatched. The CDR3, as DNA: TGCGCCAGCAGCAAAGGGACTAACGTTGAGCAGTTCTTC. Translation gives CASSKGTNVEQFF.

The chain carries TRBV28 and TRBJ2-1; tentatively, D is TRBD2 (7 bases). This CDR3 has 13 residues. V was trimmed by 7 bases and J by 5 bases, leaving 12 bases between them. The germline V gene encodes CDR1 MDHEN and CDR2 SYDVKM. The CDR3 region has the DNA TGTGCCAGCATTCAGGGGAGGGACAATGAGCAGTTCTTC. Translating gives CASIQGRDNEQFF.

The J gene is TRBJ2-7, the V gene TRBV11-2; D unresolved. In germline, CDR1 is SGHAT, CDR2 FQNNGV. The CDR3 runs to 11 residues. Trimming took off 0 bases at V and 7 bases at J, with 4 bases between the two ends. The CDR3 sequence is CASSLDREQYF. The CDR3 coding sequence is TGTGCCAGCAGCTTAGATCGGGAGCAGTACTTC.

This clone appeared once. The rearrangement joins TRBV6-4 to TRBJ2-1; TRBD2 matches at 9 bases. Germline assignment: CDR1 MRHNA and CDR2 SNTAGT. CDR3 size: 14 residues. With 2 bases clipped from V and 10 bases from J, the junction kept 6 bases outside the gene matches. The CDR3 DNA sequence: TGTGCCAGCAGTGACCTAGCGGGAAAGGAGGAGCAGTTCTTC. Translating gives CASSDLAGKEEQFF.

This rearrangement joins TRBV11-2 to TRBJ2-1, with a weak D call TRBD1 (6 bases). CDR1 is SGHAT and CDR2 is FQNNGV in the germline V gene. CDR3 length: 15 residues. Trimming left V 3 bases short and J 0 bases short, with 9 bases between. The CDR3 nucleotides are TGTGCCAGCAGCTTTCTGGACAGCTCCTACAATGAGCAGTTCTTC. Its protein product is CASSFLDSSYNEQFF.

In nucleotides, the CDR3 is TGTGCCAGCAGTTTATATTGGGGGAGGTACACTGAAGCTTTCTTT. Its translation: CASSLYWGRYTEAFF. The chain combines TRBV27 with TRBJ1-1; maybe TRBD1 (5 bases). Trimming took 1 base from V and 3 from J, leaving 12 bases between them. CDR1 is MNHEY, CDR2 SMNVEV, per germline (reference sequence). This CDR3 contains 15 residues.

The CDR3 here is CAGHSEQYF. The CDR3 DNA is TGTGCCGGACATAGCGAGCAGTACTTC. The chain recombines TRBV6-6 with TRBJ2-7, with a possible D match to TRBD1 (5 bases). The CDR3 length is 9 residues. Deletions cut 11 bases from V and 6 bases from J, with 8 bases between. CDR1 and CDR2 (germline): MNHNY, SVGAGI (reference sequence).

The sample holds a few counts of this clone. The CDR3 region has the DNA TGTGCCAGCAGCTTAAAGGGCCAGGGTTCACCCCTCCACTTT. Residues: CASSLKGQGSPLHF. The rearrangement uses TRBV7-9 and TRBJ1-6, with TRBD1 as a possible D gene (5 bases). The germline V and J ends were trimmed by 2 bases and 9 bases, with 11 bases remaining between them. In germline, CDR1 is SEHNR, CDR2 FQNEAQ (reference sequence). The CDR3 contains 14 residues.

The chain is built from TRBV30 and TRBJ2-7; 7 bases fit TRBD1. The V and J ends lost 3 bases and 4 bases, in that order; junction bases with no gene match: 6. The CDR3 loop spans 13 amino acids. Germline lookup yields CDR1 GTSNPN and CDR2 SVGIG (reference sequence). In DNA form, the CDR3 reads TGTGCCTGGAGCCTAAAGGGGGCTTACGAGCAGTACTTC. It is translated as CAWSLKGAYEQYF.

The chain couples TRBV9 to TRBJ2-7, with TRBD1 matching over 11 bases. Germline trimming cut 2 bases from V and 2 bases from J; bases unmatched to any gene: 0. The germline V gene has CDR1 SGDLS and CDR2 YYNGEE. There are 14 residues in the CDR3. CDR3 amino acids: CASSVGQGAYEQYF. In DNA, the CDR3 is TGTGCCAGCAGCGTGGGACAGGGGGCCTACGAGCAGTACTTC.

The genes are TRBV5-7 and TRBJ1-1; D unresolved. TRBV5-7 is labeled an ORF, and its function is uncertain. With 1 base removed from V and 13 bases from J, the gap between germline ends came to 17 bases. There are 13 residues in the CDR3. In DNA form, the CDR3 reads TGTGCCAGCAGCTTGCAAAGGTGGCCCCCGGGTTTCTTT. Amino acids: CASSLQRWPPGFF.

V gene TRBV5-1 combines with J gene TRBJ2-1; D may correspond to TRBD1 or TRBD2 (6 bases each). Germline lookup yields CDR1 SGHRS and CDR2 YFSETQ. V was shortened by 4 bases and J by 9 bases, with 20 bases between the two germline ends. This CDR3 comprises 15 residues. The CDR3 region is CASSRLWGAQSEQFF. The CDR3 DNA sequence: TGCGCCAGCAGCCGTCTTTGGGGGGCCCAGAGTGAGCAGTTCTTC.

The V gene is TRBV4-3, the J gene TRBJ2-3; 9 bases map to TRBD1. CDR1 LGHNA and CDR2 YSLEER come from the germline V gene. CDR3 size: 16 residues. Losses at the gene ends were 1 base for V and 2 bases for J; bases not matched to a gene: 4. CDR3 in DNA: TGCGCCAGCAGCCAAGGGACAGGGGATATCACAGATACGCAGTATTTT. Protein sequence: CASSQGTGDITDTQYF.

The chain has TRBV9 and TRBJ1-2; 9 bases align to TRBD1. The germline CDR1 and CDR2 sequences are SGDLS and YYNGEE. Losses at the gene ends were 4 bases for V and 8 bases for J; bases not matched to a gene: 9. The CDR3 contains 14 residues. In nucleotides, the CDR3 is TGTGCCAGCAGCCCGCGACGGACAGGGGACGGCTACACCTTC. This translates into CASSPRRTGDGYTF.

This clone qualifies as medium-sized. This rearrangement joins TRBV29-1 to TRBJ2-7, with no clear D. The germline V gene has CDR1 SQVTM and CDR2 ANQGSEA. V lost 6 bases, J lost 2 bases, and 11 bases lay in between. The CDR3 runs to 12 residues. The CDR3 sequence: CSVRVSAYEQYF. The CDR3, as DNA: TGCAGCGTCAGAGTATCAGCCTACGAGCAGTACTTC.

The rearrangement joins TRBV9 to TRBJ2-7, with D perhaps TRBD1 or TRBD2 (6 bases each). Germline V lookup: CDR1 SGDLS, CDR2 YYNGEE. The CDR3 covers 15 residues. With 0 bases removed from V and 0 bases from J, the gap between germline ends came to 10 bases. The CDR3 DNA reads as TGTGCCAGCAGCGTAGGAGGGGGGCACTCCTACGAGCAGTACTTC. Its protein product is CASSVGGGHSYEQYF.

This chain links TRBV23-1 with TRBJ2-7; D could derive from TRBD1 or TRBD2 (5 bases each). TRBV23-1 has ORF status, its function being uncertain. The V and J ends lost 3 bases and 2 bases respectively, with 20 bases between them. CDR3 size: 17 residues. CDR3 sequence (DNA): TGCGCCAGCAGTCACACCTTTTGGGGCAGGGAGACCTACGAGCAGTACTTC. Translation: CASSHTFWGRETYEQYF.